Each of the 30 T cell receptor beta chains below was sequenced from the same sample in a study of shared clonotypes between healthy human individuals. Profiling relied on immunoSEQ multiplex PCR, and the TCRdb table lists in-frame clones only, not all of them. The repertoire consists of over 1.5 million clones, with 95% to 99% occurring once and the leading ten covering roughly 0.42%. The source material was naive CD4+ T cells sorted from blood. Subset described: CD45RA+ positively selected. These receptor sequences come from a man younger than 40 in good health.

The CDR3: CASSHPEYF. Written as DNA, the CDR3 is TGTGCCAGCAGTCATCCGGAGTATTTT. This chain links TRBV2 with TRBJ2-3; D not resolved. Trimming cost V 5 bases and J 13 bases, with 7 bases left between them. Germline assignment: CDR1 SNHLY and CDR2 FYNNEI. The CDR3 runs 9 residues.

The genes are TRBV4-3 and TRBJ2-2, with a weak D call TRBD2 (6 bases). The V gene's germline CDR1 is LGHNA and CDR2 YSLEER. The V end was cut by 0 bases, the J end by 2 bases, with 13 bases between. This CDR3 is 17 amino acids long. The CDR3 protein is CASSQDPERANTGELFF. The CDR3 region has the DNA TGCGCCAGCAGCCAAGATCCCGAGCGGGCAAACACCGGGGAGCTGTTTTTT.

The count of this clone is one. The chain joins TRBV7-2 to TRBJ1-4, with D possibly matching TRBD1 (5 bases). There are 18 residues in the CDR3. Per the germline V gene, CDR1 is SGHTA and CDR2 is FQGNSA. V was clipped by 5 bases and J by 8 bases, with 27 bases between them. As DNA, the CDR3 is TGTGCCAGCAGCCCCCCTATCCCGGGGCCTACCTCGGAGGAAAAACTGTTTTTT. This encodes CASSPPIPGPTSEEKLFF. Supplemented by reference TRBV7-2 and TRBJ1-4, the full variable domain reads GAGVSQSPSNKVTEKGKDVELRCDPISGHTALYWYRQSLGQGLEFLIYFQGNSAPDKSGLPSDRFSAERTGGSVSTLTIQRTQQEDSAVYLCASSPPIPGPTSEEKLFFGSGTQLSVL.

J is TRBJ1-1 and V is TRBV7-2; D is possibly TRBD1 (6 bases). The CDR3 length is 15 residues. V lost 7 bases and J lost 1, with 16 bases in between. The germline V gene has CDR1 SGHTA and CDR2 FQGNSA. CDR3 in DNA: TGTGCCAGCACTCTTGGGGGGGCAAGGAACACTGAAGCTTTCTTT. This encodes CASTLGGARNTEAFF.

The rearrangement links TRBV5-6 to TRBJ2-5; no definite D call. This CDR3 comprises 17 residues. Germline V CDR1 and CDR2: SGHDT, YYEEEE. Deletions cut 4 bases from V and 2 bases from J, with 21 bases between. CDR3 in amino acids: CASSPGHLTRRQETQYF. Here the CDR3 DNA reads TGTGCCAGCAGCCCGGGCCACCTTACGCGGCGACAAGAGACCCAGTACTTC.

The J gene is TRBJ1-5, the V gene TRBV7-8; no reliable D call. Looked up from germline, CDR1 is SGHVS and CDR2 is FQNEAQ. Between the trimmed V and J ends, which lost 1 base and 0 bases, there was a span of 7 bases. This CDR3 has 15 residues. CDR3 in amino acids: CASSLGDFSNQPQHF. In DNA, the CDR3 is TGTGCCAGCAGCTTAGGTGATTTTAGCAATCAGCCCCAGCATTTT.

The chain has TRBV9 and TRBJ2-1; 15 positions agree with TRBD2. The CDR3 loop spans 17 amino acids. The trim removed 2 bases at V and 9 bases at J, leaving 9 bases unmatched. Germline V CDR1 and CDR2: SGDLS, YYNGEE. The chain's CDR3 is CASSVTSGLAGGGEQFF. The DNA of the CDR3 is TGTGCCAGCAGCGTTACCTCGGGACTAGCGGGAGGTGGTGAGCAGTTCTTC.

This chain connects TRBV7-7 to TRBJ1-1; 8 bases are a match to TRBD1. There are 13 residues in the CDR3. The germline CDR1 and CDR2 sequences are SSHAT and FNYEAQ (reference sequence). The V gene end was trimmed by 5 bases and the J gene end by 4 bases; junction bases not matched to a gene: 3. CDR3 loop: CASSITGGTEAFF. The CDR3 bases are TGTGCCAGCAGCATTACAGGGGGCACTGAAGCTTTCTTT.

This clone has a single count. V gene TRBV2 combines with J gene TRBJ1-4, with D possibly TRBD1 on 6 matching bases. The ends were cut back, 8 bases at V and 5 bases at J, with 15 bases in the middle. The germline gives CDR1 SNHLY, CDR2 FYNNEI. The CDR3 is made up of 14 amino acids. The CDR3, as DNA: TGTGCCAGCGGCATAACAGGGACGAATGAAAAACTGTTTTTT. It is translated as CASGITGTNEKLFF.

The chain has TRBV5-6 and TRBJ2-5; 13 nucleotides agree with TRBD2. V gave up 4 bases and J gave up 3 bases; unmatched junction bases: 9. The CDR3 totals 17 residues. CDR1 SGHDT and CDR2 YYEEEE come from the germline V gene. The CDR3 nucleotides read TGTGCCAGCAGCCCAGGACTAGCGGGAGTATGGAAAGAGACCCAGTACTTC. It translates to CASSPGLAGVWKETQYF.

The chain links TRBV4-1 to TRBJ2-7; D is unclear. V was cut by 4 bases and J by 0 bases, with 16 bases left in between. The CDR3 covers 16 residues. The germline V gene encodes CDR1 MGHRA and CDR2 YSYEKL. The CDR3 DNA is TGCGCCAGCAGCCCGATTGGGGAAGCTCTCTCCTACGAGCAGTACTTC. Its protein is CASSPIGEALSYEQYF.

The gene calls are TRBV28 and TRBJ1-2; D is uncertain. Germline V gene lookup returns CDR1 MDHEN and CDR2 SYDVKM. The CDR3 has 11 residues. V gave up 7 bases and J gave up 8 bases, with 11 bases separating them. CDR3 bases: TGTGCCAGCACCCGGGGTGGGGGCTACACCTTC. Its translation: CASTRGGGYTF.

CDR3 residues: CASSLLLAGRAGSETQYF. DNA for the CDR3: TGCGCCAGCAGCTTGTTACTAGCGGGTAGAGCAGGTTCCGAGACCCAGTACTTC. This chain joins TRBV5-1 and TRBJ2-5; TRBD2 agrees at 9 bases. The ends lost 1 base at V and 5 bases at J; junction bases unmatched: 15. CDR3 length: 18 amino acids. CDR1 SGHRS and CDR2 YFSETQ come from the germline V gene.

On this clone itself: The identical CDR3 is also encoded by other nucleotide sequences in the sample. J is TRBJ2-1 and V is TRBV5-1, with unresolved D. V dropped 0 bases and J dropped 7 bases, with 8 bases sitting between them. The CDR3 is 13 amino acids. Germline values: CDR1 SGHRS, CDR2 YFSETQ. The CDR3 protein is CASSLAGPNEQFF. CDR3 nucleotide sequence: TGCGCCAGCAGCTTGGCTGGGCCGAATGAGCAGTTCTTC. The complete variable domain, with remaining parts taken from reference TRBV5-1 and TRBJ2-1, reads KAGVTQTPRYLIKTRGQQVTLSCSPISGHRSVSWYQQTPGQGLQFLFEYFSETQRNKGNFPGRFSGRQFSNSRSEMNVSTLELGDSALYLCASSLAGPNEQFFGPGTRLTVL.

The DNA of the CDR3 is TGTGCCTGGAGCCATACAAGCTACGAGCAGTACTTC. Protein: CAWSHTSYEQYF. J is TRBJ2-7 and V is TRBV30; D is uncertain. CDR3 length equals 12 residues. Germline values: CDR1 GTSNPN, CDR2 SVGIG (reference sequence). V was pared by 3 bases and J by 3 bases, with 9 bases between.

This clone was observed a single time. The CDR3 sequence is CASSQDPTSGRDWEQFF. CDR3 sequence (DNA): TGTGCCAGCAGCCAAGATCCCACTAGCGGGAGAGATTGGGAGCAGTTCTTC. This chain joins TRBV14 and TRBJ2-1, with 11 bases identical to TRBD2. The V segment lost 0 bases and the J segment 10 bases; nucleotides outside the gene matches: 11. Looked up from germline, CDR1 is SGHDN and CDR2 is FVKESK. This CDR3 contains 17 residues.

In regard to this clone: This same CDR3 is encoded by further DNA sequences in the sample. This chain uses TRBV6-5 with TRBJ1-2; possibly TRBD1 for D (6 bases). The V gene lost 9 bases and the J gene lost 2 bases, with 10 bases spanning the gap. This CDR3 is 12 amino acids long. Per germline, CDR1 MNHEY and CDR2 SVGAGI. CDR3 loop: CASRDTNYGYTF. For the CDR3, the DNA is TGTGCCAGTCGGGACACCAACTATGGCTACACCTTC.

This clone came up once. The sample has other DNA sequences that encode this CDR3 too. This rearrangement joins TRBV6-1 to TRBJ2-3; unclear D gene. The CDR3 is made up of 14 amino acids. Germline V gene sequence: CDR1 MNHNS, CDR2 SASEGT. Deletions cut 0 bases from V and 2 bases from J, with 6 bases between. CDR3 sequence reads: CASSEAGITDTQYF. For the CDR3, the DNA is TGTGCCAGCAGTGAAGCGGGGATCACAGATACGCAGTATTTT.

This rearrangement joins TRBV7-8 to TRBJ2-7, with 8 bases fitting TRBD2. V dropped 5 bases and J dropped 1; count of bases not matched to a gene: 13. The CDR3 is 17 residues long. CDR1 is SGHVS, CDR2 FQNEAQ, per germline. CDR3 loop: CASSRTVSTGGSYEQYF. In DNA, the CDR3 is TGTGCCAGCAGCCGGACAGTGTCGACGGGGGGGTCCTACGAGCAGTACTTC.

The chain recombines TRBV7-9 with TRBJ2-4; D is perhaps TRBD2 (5 bases). V lost 10 bases, J lost 1 base, and 23 bases lay in between. Germline V gene sequence: CDR1 SEHNR, CDR2 FQNEAQ (reference sequence). This CDR3 has 17 amino acids. The CDR3 here is CANCAPAEGVAKNIQYF. CDR3 nucleotides: TGTGCCAATTGCGCCCCGGCTGAGGGTGTCGCCAAAAACATTCAGTACTTC.

This chain joins TRBV7-9 and TRBJ1-1; perhaps TRBD1 as D (6 bases). Trimming pared 8 bases from V and 0 bases from J, leaving 16 bases between. The CDR3 is made up of 15 amino acids. The germline V gene encodes CDR1 SEHNR and CDR2 FQNEAQ (reference sequence). The CDR3 DNA sequence: TGTGCCAGCGGACATCACAGGGTCGTGAACACTGAAGCTTTCTTT. Protein sequence: CASGHHRVVNTEAFF.

This clone was recorded once. The chain is built from TRBV7-9 and TRBJ2-7, with TRBD1 identical over 12 bases. The ends lost 6 bases at V and 6 bases at J; junction bases unmatched: 6. The germline CDR1 and CDR2 sequences are SEHNR and FQNEAQ (reference sequence). This CDR3 region has 14 residues. The CDR3 spells CASSPGQGAGEQYF. In nucleotides, the CDR3 is TGTGCCAGCAGTCCGGGACAGGGGGCTGGCGAGCAGTACTTC.

Worth noting for this clone: The junction and the germline gene differ at one end; a read error may be behind it. CDR3 sequence reads: CASRLGRGGLKDTQYF. DNA for the CDR3: TGTGCCAGCAGGTTAGGAAGGGGAGGCCTCAAAGATACGCAGTATTTT. This chain links TRBV11-2 with TRBJ2-3; maybe TRBD2 (6 bases). CDR3 length: 16 residues. Germline lookup yields CDR1 SGHAT and CDR2 FQNNGV.

The chain's CDR3 is CASSLPSDAEQYF. CDR3 nucleotides: TGCGCCAGCAGCTTACCCAGCGATGCCGAGCAGTACTTC. The V gene is TRBV5-1, the J gene TRBJ2-7; D gene unclear. V was trimmed by 2 bases and J by 6 bases, leaving 12 bases between them. The CDR3 sequence is 13 residues long. CDR1 is SGHRS and CDR2 is YFSETQ in the germline V gene.

The chain links TRBV10-3 to TRBJ1-3, with D hard to call. Trimming stripped 2 bases from V and 0 bases from J, with 11 bases between. The V gene's germline CDR1 is ENHRY and CDR2 SYGVKD. CDR3 size: 16 residues. CDR3 protein: CAISEKLDGSGNTIYF. The DNA of the CDR3 is TGTGCCATCAGTGAGAAACTTGACGGCTCTGGAAACACCATATATTTT.

This clone has just one count. The V and J genes are TRBV9 and TRBJ2-3; no clear D. Per the germline V gene, CDR1 is SGDLS and CDR2 is YYNGEE. The CDR3 is 17 amino acids. Trimming left V 4 bases short and J 2 bases short, with 20 bases between. CDR3 coding DNA: TGTGCCAGCAGCCAACACGGCGGCAGCACAATCACAGATACGCAGTATTTT. Its protein is CASSQHGGSTITDTQYF.

This chain connects TRBV10-2 to TRBJ2-5; D is unresolved. The CDR3 consists of 12 residues. Trimming removed 3 bases at V and 1 base at J, with 3 bases between. Germline CDR1 is WSHSY and CDR2 is SAAADI. CDR3 DNA sequence: TGCGCCAGCAGTGACATCCAAGAGACCCAGTACTTC. Translating gives CASSDIQETQYF.

The genes are TRBV18 and TRBJ2-1; TRBD2 aligns across 10 bases. V lost 1 base, J lost 5 bases, and 8 bases stayed unmatched. Germline V gives CDR1 KGHSH, CDR2 LQKENI. This CDR3 contains 17 residues. CDR3 nucleotide sequence: TGTGCCAGCTCACCACGAAGCGCTCTAGCGGGAGACAATGAGCAGTTCTTC. Protein: CASSPRSALAGDNEQFF. Combining the CDR3 with reference TRBV18 and TRBJ2-1 gives the whole variable domain NAGVMQNPRHLVRRRGQEARLRCSPMKGHSHVYWYRQLPEEGLKFMVYLQKENIIDESGMPKERFSAEFPKEGPSILRIQQVVRGDSAAYFCASSPRSALAGDNEQFFGPGTRLTVL.

The V gene is TRBV6-1, the J gene TRBJ2-1, with 10 positions matching TRBD1. CDR3 length: 16 amino acids. The junction had 10 bases not matched to a gene; V was cut back by 2 bases and J by 9 bases. Per germline, CDR1 MNHNS and CDR2 SASEGT. The CDR3: CASSESLGTGVTEQFF. As DNA, the CDR3 is TGTGCCAGCAGTGAAAGTCTCGGGACAGGGGTAACTGAGCAGTTCTTC.

J is TRBJ2-7 and V is TRBV9, with 12 bases aligning to TRBD2. Germline assignment: CDR1 SGDLS and CDR2 YYNGEE. V shed 4 bases, J shed 3 bases, and the junction held 5 bases outside the gene matches. The CDR3 is 15 residues long. The CDR3: CASSRTSGKHYEQYF. The DNA for the CDR3 is TGTGCCAGCAGCAGGACTAGCGGGAAACACTACGAGCAGTACTTC.